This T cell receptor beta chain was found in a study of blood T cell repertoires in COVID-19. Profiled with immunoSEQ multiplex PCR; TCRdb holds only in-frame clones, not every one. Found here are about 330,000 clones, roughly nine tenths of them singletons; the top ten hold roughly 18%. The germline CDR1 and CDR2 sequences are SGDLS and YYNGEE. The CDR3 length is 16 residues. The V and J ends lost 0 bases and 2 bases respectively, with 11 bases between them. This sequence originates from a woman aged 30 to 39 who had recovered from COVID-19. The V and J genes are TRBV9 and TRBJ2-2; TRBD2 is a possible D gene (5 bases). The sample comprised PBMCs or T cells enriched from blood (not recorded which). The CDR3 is CASSVEASQNTGELFF. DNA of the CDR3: TGTGCCAGCAGCGTAGAGGCTAGCCAAAACACCGGGGAGCTGTTTTTT.